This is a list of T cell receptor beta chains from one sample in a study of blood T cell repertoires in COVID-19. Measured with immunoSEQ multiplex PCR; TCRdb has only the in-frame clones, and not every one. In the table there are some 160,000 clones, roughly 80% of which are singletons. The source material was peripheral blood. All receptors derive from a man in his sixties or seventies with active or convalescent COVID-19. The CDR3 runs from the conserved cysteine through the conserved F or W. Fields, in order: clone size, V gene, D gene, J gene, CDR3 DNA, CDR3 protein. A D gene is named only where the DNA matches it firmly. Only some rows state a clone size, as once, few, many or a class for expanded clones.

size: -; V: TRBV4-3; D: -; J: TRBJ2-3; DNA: TGCGCCAGCAGCCAAGCCGCGGGCGTCACAGATACGCAGTATTTT; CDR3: CASSQAAGVTDTQYF
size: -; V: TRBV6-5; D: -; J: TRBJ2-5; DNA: TGTGCCAGCAGTTACTCGTCCCCTACCCGAGGGACCCAGTACTTC; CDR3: CASSYSSPTRGTQYF
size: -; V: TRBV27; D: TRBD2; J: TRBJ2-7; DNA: TGTGCCAGCAGTTTAAGGCACTCATGGGACTATTCCTACGAGCAGTACTTC; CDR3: CASSLRHSWDYSYEQYF
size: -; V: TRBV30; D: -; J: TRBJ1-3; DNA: TGTGCCTGGAGAGTTAGTGGCTCTGGAAACACCATATATTTT; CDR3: CAWRVSGSGNTIYF
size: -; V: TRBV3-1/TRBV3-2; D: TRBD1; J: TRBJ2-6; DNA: TGTGCCAGCAGTCCTCTCCCGGGACAGGGAAGTCCTGGGGCCAACGTCCTGACTTTC; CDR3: CASSPLPGQGSPGANVLTF
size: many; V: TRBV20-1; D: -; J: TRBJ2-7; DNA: TGCAGTGCTAGACGGGGGGAGCAGTACTTC; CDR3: CSARRGEQYF
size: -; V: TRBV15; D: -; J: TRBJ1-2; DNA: TGTGCCACCAGCTCCCGGACAGTCTATGGCTACACCTTC; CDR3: CATSSRTVYGYTF
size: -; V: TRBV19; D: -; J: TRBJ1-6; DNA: TGTGCCAGTGTTTCGAGCTCCTATAATTCACCCCTCCACTTT; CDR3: CASVSSSYNSPLHF
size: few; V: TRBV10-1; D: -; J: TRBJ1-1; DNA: TGCGCCAGCAGTGAGGCGGGTCGAGCTTTCTTT; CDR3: CASSEAGRAFF
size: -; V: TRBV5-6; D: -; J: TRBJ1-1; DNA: TGTGCCAGCAGCTTGTTCAAGGGGAAGTACACTGAAGCTTTCTTT; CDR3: CASSLFKGKYTEAFF
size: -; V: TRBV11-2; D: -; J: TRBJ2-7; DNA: TGTGCCAGCAGCTTACGGGGGACAGATTACGAGCAGTACTTC; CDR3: CASSLRGTDYEQYF
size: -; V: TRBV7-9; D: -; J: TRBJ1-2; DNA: TGTGCCAGCAGCCAACCGCCGGGACTGAACTATGGCTACACCTTC; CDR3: CASSQPPGLNYGYTF
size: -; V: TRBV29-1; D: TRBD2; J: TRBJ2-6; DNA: TGCAGCGTTGTGGGCTGGGGGGGTTCAGGGGCCAACGTCCTGACTTTC; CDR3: CSVVGWGGSGANVLTF
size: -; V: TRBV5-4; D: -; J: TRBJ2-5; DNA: TGTGCCAGCAGCTCCTCCGCGAAGGAGGAGACCCAGTACTTC; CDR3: CASSSSAKEETQYF